Listed below are T cell receptor beta chains from one sample, sequenced in a study of blood T cell repertoires in COVID-19. Assay used: immunoSEQ multiplex PCR; TCRdb lists only in-frame clones, some missing. The sample consists of hundreds of thousands of clones, approximately 80% of them appearing once. Sequencing used peripheral blood. The receptors originated from a woman aged 45-59 years with active or convalescent COVID-19. CDR3s include the opening cysteine and the closing phenylalanine or tryptophan. The D gene is left open where the match is weak. Expanded clones get a size class; other rows say once, few or many, or leave the size out.

CDR3 DNA,CDR3 protein,V gene,J gene,clone size,D gene
TGTGCCAGCAGCTTAGTGGTACTTGCCGGGAGGGCCCAGGAGACCCAGTACTTC,CASSLVVLAGRAQETQYF,TRBV7-9,TRBJ2-5,NA,TRBD2
TGTGCCAGCTGTGGGCAGGGGCGTTACACTGAAGCTTTCTTT,CASCGQGRYTEAFF,TRBV28,TRBJ1-1,NA,NA
TGTGCCAGCAGTCAGGCAGGGTCGGGCAATCAGCCCCAGCATTTT,CASSQAGSGNQPQHF,TRBV2,TRBJ1-5,NA,NA
TGCGCCAGCAGCTTGACTAGCGGGAGCACAGATACGCAGTATTTT,CASSLTSGSTDTQYF,TRBV5-1,TRBJ2-3,NA,TRBD2
TGTGCCAGCGCATATGGGGCAAACTATGGCTACACCTTC,CASAYGANYGYTF,TRBV12-3/TRBV12-4,TRBJ1-2,once,NA
TGTGCCAGCAGCTCGACAGGGACTGGGGCCAACGTCCTGACTTTC,CASSSTGTGANVLTF,TRBV9,TRBJ2-6,once,TRBD1
TGTGCCAGCAGTTACAGGGTTGGAGAAAAACTGTTTTTT,CASSYRVGEKLFF,TRBV25-1,TRBJ1-4,NA,NA
TGTGCCAGCAGTGTAGAGGTATTCGACAATGAGCAGTTCTTC,CASSVEVFDNEQFF,TRBV6-4,TRBJ2-1,NA,NA
TGCGCCAGCAGCCAAGCCGGGACTAGCGGGACCTACGAGCAGTACTTC,CASSQAGTSGTYEQYF,TRBV4-1,TRBJ2-7,NA,TRBD2
TGCGCCAGCAGCCGTGGAAACGTGGAGAGCTTGGGCACAGATACGCAGTATTTT,CASSRGNVESLGTDTQYF,TRBV5-1,TRBJ2-3,few,NA
TGTGCCAGCAGTTTGTGGCCAGATACGCAGTATTTT,CASSLWPDTQYF,TRBV2,TRBJ2-3,few,NA
TGCGCCAGCAGCTTAGCGCGGGAGTTCCACGAGCAGTACTTC,CASSLAREFHEQYF,TRBV5-1,TRBJ2-7,NA,TRBD2
TGTGCCAGCAGCAGGTATAGCGGGAGCGCCGCGAACACCGGGGAGCTGTTTTTT,CASSRYSGSAANTGELFF,TRBV7-3,TRBJ2-2,NA,TRBD2
TGTGCCAGCAGCTCTGAGATGGCGGCTCCGACCCATGAAAAACTGTTTTTT,CASSSEMAAPTHEKLFF,TRBV5-5,TRBJ1-4,NA,NA
TGTGCCAGCAGCCAAGATTTGAGGGACAACACCTATGGCTACACCTTC,CASSQDLRDNTYGYTF,TRBV14,TRBJ1-2,NA,NA
TGTGCCAGCAGGAATGAGGCTAATGAAAAACTGTTTTTT,CASRNEANEKLFF,TRBV6-6,TRBJ1-4,NA,NA
TGTGCCAGCAGCTTAACGGCTAGCGGGAGCGAGGGTGAGCAGTTCTTC,CASSLTASGSEGEQFF,TRBV7-7,TRBJ2-1,NA,TRBD2
TGTGCCAGCAGCTTGGGGGCCTGGGGACAGGGTGTGGGAAACATTCAGTACTTC,CASSLGAWGQGVGNIQYF,TRBV11-2,TRBJ2-4,NA,TRBD1
TGCGCCAGCAGCAGGGGGCAAGAGACCCAGTACTTC,CASSRGQETQYF,TRBV5-1,TRBJ2-5,NA,NA
TGTGCCAGCAGCTTAGGGAGTGCATCCACCGGGGAGCTGTTTTTT,CASSLGSASTGELFF,TRBV7-9,TRBJ2-2,NA,NA
TGTGCCAGCGCGACAGGGCCGAACACTGAAGCTTTCTTT,CASATGPNTEAFF,TRBV5-6,TRBJ1-1,NA,TRBD1
TGTGCCAGCAGTGACTTCTCAACGAGCTCCTACAATGAGCAGTTCTTC,CASSDFSTSSYNEQFF,TRBV6-1,TRBJ2-1,NA,NA
TGTGCCAGCTCACCCCGGGTCGATAATTCACCCCTCCACTTT,CASSPRVDNSPLHF,TRBV18,TRBJ1-6,NA,NA
TGTGCCAGCAGCCTGCGGGAGCCCAGCACAGATACGCAGTATTTT,CASSLREPSTDTQYF,TRBV7-2,TRBJ2-3,NA,TRBD2
TGTGCCAGCAGGATGGACAGCTCGAAGGGGAACTATGGCTACACCTTC,CASRMDSSKGNYGYTF,TRBV28,TRBJ1-2,NA,NA
TGTGCCAGCAGCTTAGATTTGCGAAAGCTGACCTACAATGAGCAGTTCTTC,CASSLDLRKLTYNEQFF,TRBV7-6,TRBJ2-1,NA,NA
TGTGCCAGCAGCAAACTAGATACGCAGTATTTT,CASSKLDTQYF,TRBV11-2,TRBJ2-3,NA,NA
TGTGCCTGGATGCCACTAGGAAGCTCCTACAATGAGCAGTTCTTC,CAWMPLGSSYNEQFF,TRBV30,TRBJ2-1,NA,NA
TGTGCCAGCAGCGCAGGGTCTCTTGGCGAGCAGTACTTC,CASSAGSLGEQYF,TRBV25-1,TRBJ2-7,NA,NA
TGTGCCAGCAGTTACTCGGGCAGAATCACTGAAGCTTTCTTT,CASSYSGRITEAFF,TRBV6-5,TRBJ1-1,NA,NA
TGTGCCAGCAGTCCAGACAGCTATGGCTACACCTTC,CASSPDSYGYTF,TRBV28,TRBJ1-2,NA,NA